This TCR beta chain was recorded in a study of blood T cell repertoires in COVID-19. Here immunoSEQ multiplex PCR was the method, and the copy in TCRdb shows in-frame clones only, minus some. The sample shows about 130,000 clones, around 85% of them seen only once. After removal of 4 bases from V and 0 bases from J, the junction contained 5 bases not matched to a gene. CDR1 SGHDT and CDR2 YYEEEE come from the germline V gene. This CDR3 spans 16 amino acids. The TCR sequence derives from a human donor in a cohort sampled during active COVID-19. The chain couples TRBV5-6 to TRBJ2-2; TRBD1 matches at 8 bases. Material for sequencing was peripheral blood. The DNA of the CDR3 is TGTGCCAGCAGCCGGCGGACAGGGTCGAACACCGGGGAGCTGTTTTTT. Its translation is CASSRRTGSNTGELFF.